These T cell receptor beta chains were read from a single sample in a study of shared clonotypes between healthy human individuals. The protocol was immunoSEQ multiplex PCR, while the TCRdb copy is restricted to in-frame clones and leaves out a portion. Of approximately 1.9 million clones listed, 93% are singletons. The sequenced sample consisted of naive CD8+ T cells from PBMCs. The receptors were sampled from a man aged 18 to 29 in good health. Some clones in this sample may be carry-over from other donors' samples. Both conserved end residues are part of each CDR3. A D gene is named only where the DNA matches it firmly. Clone sizes are given selectively: once, few, many, or a class where the clone is expanded.

j_call	d_call	v_call	clone_size	cdr3_length	cdr3_aa	cdr3_nt
TRBJ1-4	TRBD1	TRBV27	NA	14	CASSPPPGGSELFF	TGTGCCAGCAGCCCCCCGCCAGGGGGGTCGGAACTGTTTTTT
TRBJ1-2	NA	TRBV7-8	NA	17	CASSLERPPGGNYGYTF	TGTGCCAGCAGCTTAGAGCGGCCCCCGGGGGGGAACTATGGCTACACCTTC
TRBJ2-7	NA	TRBV6-4	NA	20	CASSDGPGASGDRAPYEQYF	TGTGCCAGCAGTGACGGGCCGGGGGCTAGCGGAGACAGGGCCCCCTACGAGCAGTACTTC
TRBJ2-5	NA	TRBV9	NA	14	CASSVTGLGETQYF	TGTGCCAGCAGCGTAACAGGGCTCGGAGAGACCCAGTACTTC
TRBJ2-7	NA	TRBV5-1	once	14	CASSPVNFGGEQYF	TGCGCCAGCAGCCCGGTAAACTTCGGCGGCGAGCAGTACTTC
TRBJ2-5	TRBD1	TRBV9	NA	14	CASSGGYRGETQYF	TGTGCCAGCAGCGGAGGGTACAGGGGTGAGACCCAGTACTTC
TRBJ2-7	TRBD1	TRBV6-1	NA	15	CATQIQGVLSYEQYF	TGTGCCACTCAAATCCAGGGGGTCCTCTCCTACGAGCAGTACTTC
TRBJ2-7	NA	TRBV27	NA	16	CASRPGGGVPPYEQYF	TGTGCCAGCAGGCCGGGCGGGGGCGTTCCCCCATACGAGCAGTACTTC
TRBJ2-7	NA	TRBV7-9	NA	14	CASSLVAGLYEQYF	TGTGCCAGCAGCTTAGTCGCAGGGCTCTACGAGCAGTACTTC
TRBJ2-7	NA	TRBV29-1	NA	13	CSVVGGFGPEQYF	TGCAGCGTTGTCGGGGGATTCGGACCCGAGCAGTACTTC
TRBJ2-2	TRBD2	TRBV7-9	NA	16	CASSSSGPPNTGELFF	TGTGCCAGCAGCTCTAGCGGCCCTCCGAACACCGGGGAGCTGTTTTTT
TRBJ2-5	NA	TRBV28	NA	13	CASGRSGKETQYF	TGTGCCAGCGGCCGATCGGGGAAAGAGACCCAGTACTTC
TRBJ2-6	NA	TRBV27	NA	16	CASSLLSPSGANVLTF	TGTGCCAGCAGTTTACTTTCGCCCTCTGGGGCCAACGTCCTGACTTTC
TRBJ2-7	TRBD2	TRBV28	NA	13	CASRGIAGYEQYF	TGTGCCAGCAGGGGAATAGCGGGATACGAGCAGTACTTC
TRBJ1-2	NA	TRBV27	NA	13	CASSLGSGVGYTF	TGTGCCAGCAGTTTAGGATCGGGAGTTGGCTACACCTTC
TRBJ2-2	NA	TRBV9	NA	16	CASSVVARAGTGELFF	TGTGCCAGCAGCGTAGTAGCTCGGGCCGGCACCGGGGAGCTGTTTTTT
TRBJ2-1	TRBD1	TRBV7-9	once	16	CASSPRTGARYNEQFF	TGTGCCAGCAGCCCGAGGACAGGGGCTCGTTACAATGAGCAGTTCTTC
TRBJ2-1	NA	TRBV9	NA	15	CASSGAFRDFDEQFF	TGTGCCAGCAGCGGGGCTTTCCGGGACTTCGATGAGCAGTTCTTC
TRBJ1-5	NA	TRBV7-6	NA	16	CASSLVTGGSNQPQHF	TGTGCCAGCAGCTTAGTAACCGGGGGGAGCAATCAGCCCCAGCATTTT
TRBJ1-1	NA	TRBV5-1	NA	15	CASSFFGNWNTEAFF	TGCGCCAGCAGCTTCTTTGGCAATTGGAACACTGAAGCTTTCTTT
TRBJ2-5	TRBD2	TRBV30	NA	13	CAWTPGAGETQYF	TGTGCCTGGACCCCAGGAGCGGGGGAGACCCAGTACTTC
TRBJ1-5	NA	TRBV4-1	NA	16	CASSQDRWGRFQPQHF	TGCGCCAGCAGCCAAGATCGGTGGGGGCGCTTTCAGCCCCAGCATTTT
TRBJ1-2	NA	TRBV27	NA	14	CASSPGWPNYGYTF	TGTGCCAGCAGCCCAGGGTGGCCCAACTATGGCTACACCTTC
TRBJ2-7	TRBD2	TRBV6-5	NA	16	CASSYSTGTSSYEQYF	TGTGCCAGCAGTTACTCAACCGGGACTAGCTCCTACGAGCAGTACTTC
TRBJ2-1	NA	TRBV30	NA	15	CAWSVQAGAYGEQFF	TGTGCCTGGAGTGTACAGGCAGGGGCGTATGGGGAGCAGTTCTTC
TRBJ1-1	NA	TRBV30	NA	13	CAWSVARGTEAFF	TGTGCCTGGAGTGTCGCTAGGGGAACTGAAGCTTTCTTT
TRBJ2-2	NA	TRBV7-2	NA	17	CASSPYRQRANTGELFF	TGTGCCAGCAGCCCATATCGGCAGCGGGCGAACACCGGGGAGCTGTTTTTT
TRBJ2-5	TRBD1	TRBV27	NA	16	CASSLFPGQIQETQYF	TGTGCCAGCAGTTTATTCCCGGGACAGATCCAAGAGACCCAGTACTTC
TRBJ2-3	NA	TRBV4-1	NA	19	CASSSQGRSALAGTDTQYF	TGCGCCAGCAGCAGCCAAGGTCGATCAGCACTAGCCGGGACAGATACGCAGTATTTT
TRBJ2-7	NA	TRBV2	NA	14	CASSERGRTYEQYF	TGTGCCAGCAGTGAGCGGGGACGGACCTACGAGCAGTACTTC
TRBJ2-7	NA	TRBV5-1	NA	13	CASTGDSSYEQYF	TGCGCCAGCACCGGGGACTCCTCCTACGAGCAGTACTTC
TRBJ2-2	NA	TRBV15	NA	16	CATSRWQASSAGELFF	TGTGCCACCAGCAGATGGCAGGCCTCGTCCGCCGGGGAGCTGTTTTTT
TRBJ2-1	NA	TRBV27	once	12	CASSHGDGEQFF	TGTGCCAGCAGTCACGGGGACGGGGAGCAGTTCTTC
TRBJ2-7	NA	TRBV14	NA	14	CASSPSYRAYEQYF	TGTGCCAGCAGCCCGAGCTACCGTGCGTACGAGCAGTACTTC
TRBJ1-2	NA	TRBV14	NA	15	CASSQDRPTNYGYTF	TGTGCCAGCAGCCAAGACAGGCCAACTAACTATGGCTACACCTTC
TRBJ2-3	NA	TRBV27	NA	13	CASSLYPGDTQYF	TGTGCCAGCAGTTTATACCCGGGAGATACGCAGTATTTT
TRBJ1-2	TRBD1	TRBV5-4	NA	15	CASSWGPGQGLGYTF	TGTGCCAGCAGCTGGGGGCCGGGACAGGGACTTGGCTACACCTTC
TRBJ2-3	TRBD2	TRBV27	NA	17	CASSHLEIAGLTDTQYF	TGTGCCAGCAGTCACTTGGAGATAGCGGGATTAACGGATACGCAGTATTTT
TRBJ1-4	TRBD1	TRBV9	NA	14	CASSGQGINEKLFF	TGTGCCAGCAGCGGACAGGGAATTAATGAAAAACTGTTTTTT